A selection of T cell receptor beta chains follows, all from one sample in a study of CD8 T cells in ankylosing spondylitis. One entry per CDR3 protein results from TCRdb running MiXCR on the 5' RACE reads. The repertoire holds about 140,000 distinct CDR3 sequences, 30% to 40% seen once, with 6% in the top ten. Sequenced material: synovial fluid, either unsorted or a sorted T cell fraction (not recorded which). The source of these receptors is a male donor with ankylosing spondylitis. The CDR3 runs from the conserved cysteine through the conserved F or W. Fields, in order: CDR3 length, clone size, J gene, V gene, D gene, CDR3 protein, CDR3 DNA. A D gene is named only where the DNA matches it firmly. Clone sizes are given selectively: once, few, many, or a class where the clone is expanded.

17 | few | TRBJ2-1 | TRBV29-1 | . | CSVPGPLGLSSYNEQFF | TGCAGCGTTCCGGGCCCACTTGGGCTTAGCTCCTACAATGAGCAGTTCTTC
13 | few | TRBJ2-7 | TRBV2 | . | CASGDTSSYEQYF | TGTGCCAGCGGCGACACCTCCTCCTACGAGCAGTACTTC
16 | . | TRBJ1-6 | TRBV4-2 | . | CASSQDEGVDNSPLHF | TGTGCCAGCAGCCAAGATGAAGGGGTTGACAATTCACCCCTCCACTTT
14 | . | TRBJ2-1 | TRBV20-1 | TRBD1 | CSATGTGLGNEQFF | TGCAGTGCTACCGGGACAGGGTTGGGAAATGAGCAGTTCTTC
17 | . | TRBJ1-3 | TRBV6-4 | . | CASSAKQQIPSGNTIYF | TGTGCCAGCAGTGCCAAACAACAGATACCCTCTGGAAACACCATATATTTT
13 | few | TRBJ2-1 | TRBV5-1 | . | CASSLADGHRQFF | TGCGCCAGCAGCTTGGCCGACGGGCACAGGCAGTTCTTC
18 | many | TRBJ2-7 | TRBV4-3 | TRBD2 | CASSQDWSPASGFYEQYF | TGCGCCAGCAGCCAAGATTGGTCCCCCGCTAGCGGGTTCTACGAGCAGTACTTC
14 | . | TRBJ2-1 | TRBV20-1 | TRBD1 | CSAGQVSSYNEQFF | TGCAGTGCTGGACAGGTTAGCTCCTACAATGAGCAGTTCTTC
16 | . | TRBJ1-3 | TRBV12-3/TRBV12-4 | TRBD1 | CASSPSGTGSGNTIYF | TGTGCCAGCAGTCCATCCGGGACAGGTTCTGGAAACACCATATATTTT
15 | few | TRBJ2-5 | TRBV24-1 | . | CATSDRTDHQETQYF | TGTGCCACCAGTGATCGGACAGACCACCAAGAGACCCAGTACTTC
16 | . | TRBJ2-7 | TRBV11-2 | TRBD1 | CASSLAGQGKTYEQYF | TGTGCCAGCAGCTTAGCGGGACAGGGGAAAACCTACGAGCAGTACTTC
18 | many | TRBJ2-1 | TRBV3-1 | TRBD1 | CASSNRDRGLHSYNEQFF | TGTGCCAGCAGTAATAGGGACAGGGGGCTACACTCCTACAATGAGCAGTTCTTC
16 | many | TRBJ2-3 | TRBV24-1 | TRBD1 | CATSDSGTGGTDTQYF | TGTGCCACCAGTGACTCCGGGACAGGGGGCACAGATACGCAGTATTTT